Presented here are 21 T cell receptor beta chains from one specimen sequenced in a study of T cells expressing NK-cell markers. TCRdb re-called the 5' RACE reads, yielding one record per CDR3 amino acid sequence without DNA. This sample's table has a few hundred thousand distinct CDR3 sequences. Sequenced material: blood T cells: a sorted CD56 or NKG2C T cell subset, CD4+ or CD8+ T cells, or bulk PBMC T cells (not recorded which). The receptors were sampled from a man aged 18-70 years in good health.

The chain has TRBV6-2 or TRBV6-3 and TRBJ2-5; lacking DNA, the TRBD2 call made by TCRdb goes unchecked. Germline V gives CDR1 MNHEY, CDR2 SVGEGT. This CDR3 has 16 amino acids. The chain's CDR3 is CASTNGLAGITETQYF.

The chain is built from TRBV3-1 and TRBJ2-2; TCRdb selects TRBD2, and the lack of DNA leaves this call unchecked. CDR1 and CDR2 from the germline V gene are LGHDT and YNNKEL (reference sequence). The CDR3 has 15 amino acids. The CDR3 region is CASSPGTSDAGELFF.

The V and J genes are TRBV6-5 and TRBJ1-4. The CDR3 consists of 17 residues. Germline V lookup: CDR1 MNHEY, CDR2 SVGAGI. CDR3 sequence reads: CASSYNIPAHTAEKLFF.

The rearrangement links TRBV5-5 to TRBJ1-1; as DNA is missing, the TRBD1 call by TCRdb cannot be tested. The CDR3 sequence is 12 residues long. Looked up from germline, CDR1 is SGHKS and CDR2 is YYEKEE (reference sequence). CDR3 loop: CASSLKDRAAFF.

This chain uses TRBV5-1 with TRBJ2-5; the D gene TCRdb calls, TRBD2, cannot be checked with no DNA. Germline V gene lookup returns CDR1 SGHRS and CDR2 YFSETQ. The CDR3 consists of 14 residues. CDR3 sequence: CASSPLREGETQYF.

The chain joins TRBV7-7 to TRBJ2-3; TCRdb reports TRBD1, a call that lacks DNA to check it against. This CDR3 has 18 residues. Per the germline V gene, CDR1 is SSHAT and CDR2 is FNYEAQ (reference sequence). CDR3 residues: CASSPIPGRTRSADTQYF.

The rearrangement joins TRBV6-2 or TRBV6-3 to TRBJ2-7. The CDR3 spans 14 residues. The germline V gene encodes CDR1 MNHEY and CDR2 SVGEGT. CDR3 protein: CASSFLEGSYEQYF.

The chain is built from TRBV28 and TRBJ1-2. The CDR3 spans 14 residues. The germline gives CDR1 MDHEN, CDR2 SYDVKM. The CDR3 protein is CASRRGGEEDGYTF.

This rearrangement joins TRBV5-4 to TRBJ2-1; the TCRdb D gene call, TRBD2, has no DNA to confirm it. CDR1 is SGHNT and CDR2 is YYREEE in the germline V gene (reference sequence). This CDR3 region has 18 residues. This chain's CDR3 is CASSEGLAGLSSYNEQFF.

The rearrangement links TRBV12-3 or TRBV12-4 to TRBJ2-2; TCRdb proposes TRBD1, but this gene call is untestable without DNA. This CDR3 spans 17 amino acids. CDR3 amino acids: CASSPTDRGVNTGELFF.

The gene calls are TRBV6-1 and TRBJ2-3; the TCRdb call, TRBD2, lacks DNA for checking. CDR1 and CDR2 (germline): MNHNS, SASEGT. This CDR3 is 13 amino acids long. The CDR3 is CASRGTEGDTQYF.

The gene calls are TRBV2 and TRBJ1-6. Germline assignment: CDR1 SNHLY and CDR2 FYNNEI. This CDR3 spans 14 amino acids. The CDR3 protein is CASSGRFYNSPLHF.

The V call is TRBV7-6, the J call TRBJ2-2; the D call of TRBD1 rests on TCRdb alone, since no DNA is present to check it. The CDR3 sequence is 18 residues long. The germline gives CDR1 SGHVS, CDR2 FNYEAQ. CDR3 sequence reads: CASSRIFRQGASTGELFF.

The V and J genes are TRBV20-1 and TRBJ2-5; TCRdb selects TRBD2, and the lack of DNA leaves this call unchecked. Germline loops: CDR1 DFQATT, CDR2 SNEGSKA (reference sequence). This CDR3 is 16 amino acids long. The CDR3: CSARDQRGVSRWTQYF.

The V and J genes are TRBV5-1 and TRBJ2-2; with no DNA, the TCRdb D assignment of TRBD2 cannot be verified. Germline V gene sequence: CDR1 SGHRS, CDR2 YFSETQ. This CDR3 is 18 amino acids long. CDR3 sequence: CASTRRTSGIVDPGELFF.

This chain uses TRBV9 with TRBJ2-3; TCRdb outputs TRBD1, but without DNA this stays unchecked. This CDR3 has 13 amino acids. Germline-derived CDR1 and CDR2 are SGDLS and YYNGEE. The CDR3 loop reads CASSGYRGDTQYF.

The V call is TRBV5-1, the J call TRBJ2-7; TCRdb gives TRBD1 as the D gene, but with no DNA this cannot be confirmed. The CDR3 consists of 17 residues. Germline V gives CDR1 SGHRS, CDR2 YFSETQ. CDR3 amino acids: CASSLAPSGTGLYEQYF.

The genes are TRBV7-2 and TRBJ1-2; TCRdb gives TRBD1 as the D gene, but with no DNA this cannot be confirmed. The V gene's germline CDR1 is SGHTA and CDR2 FQGNSA. This CDR3 contains 14 residues. CDR3 amino acids: CASSLMDTRFGYTF.

The chain has TRBV11-2 and TRBJ2-7; without DNA, the TCRdb call of TRBD1 cannot be checked. Germline V gene sequence: CDR1 SGHAT, CDR2 FQNNGV. The CDR3 sequence is 15 residues long. CDR3 protein: CASSRGQGISNEQYF.

The V call is TRBV20-1, the J call TRBJ1-2; without DNA, the TCRdb call of TRBD1 cannot be checked. CDR3 size: 12 residues. Germline V gives CDR1 DFQATT, CDR2 SNEGSKA (reference sequence). The CDR3 sequence: CSALSGQGGYTF.

The chain carries TRBV18 and TRBJ2-1; absent DNA, TCRdb's TRBD2 call cannot be checked. The CDR3 sequence is 15 residues long. Germline V gene sequence: CDR1 KGHSH, CDR2 LQKENI. The CDR3 sequence is CASSPRTSGSTEQFF.